Included here is one TCR beta chain sequence, with context. Healthy bone marrow donors made up the donor group. This specimen comes from a study of cytomegalovirus exposure and HLA in healthy donors. 13 Jbeta primers and 60 Vbeta primers were used for the PCR. Produced via immunoSEQ multiplex PCR; TCRdb's table is partial and in-frame only. The data contain about 110,000 clones, 86% of them singletons. Material for sequencing was PBMCs. The source is a man aged 35-49 years in good health and CMV-seronegative.

CDR3 coding DNA: TGTGCCAGCAGTGAATCGGGAGCACCATTTTACGGCTACACCTTC. Its protein product is CASSESGAPFYGYTF. This chain uses TRBV6-1 with TRBJ1-2; D remains ambiguous. The length of the CDR3 is 15 residues. The germline V gene encodes CDR1 MNHNS and CDR2 SASEGT. V lost 2 bases to trimming and J lost 8 bases, with 18 bases between them.